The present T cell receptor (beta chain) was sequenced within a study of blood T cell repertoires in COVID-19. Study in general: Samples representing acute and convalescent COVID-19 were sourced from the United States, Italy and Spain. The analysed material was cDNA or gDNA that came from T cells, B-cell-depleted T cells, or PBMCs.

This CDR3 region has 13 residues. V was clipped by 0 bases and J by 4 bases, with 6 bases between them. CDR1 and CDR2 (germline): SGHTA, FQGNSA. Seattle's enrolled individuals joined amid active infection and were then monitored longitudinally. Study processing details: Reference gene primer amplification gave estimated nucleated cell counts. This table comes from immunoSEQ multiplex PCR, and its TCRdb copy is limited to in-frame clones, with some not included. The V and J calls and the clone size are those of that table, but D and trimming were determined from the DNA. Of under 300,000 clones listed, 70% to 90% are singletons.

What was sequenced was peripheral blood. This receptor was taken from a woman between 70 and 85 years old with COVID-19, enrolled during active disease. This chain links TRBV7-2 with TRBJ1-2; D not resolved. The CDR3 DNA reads TGTGCCAGCAGCTTAGCCCTAATCTATGGCTACACCTTC. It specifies CASSLALIYGYTF.